The clone carrying this T cell receptor (beta chain) was counted at least ten times. No antigen is known for it. Researchers prepared the TCRbeta library using unique molecular identifiers, the study reports. TCRdb re-analysed the PCR reads in MiXCR, keeping a single row per CDR3 protein. Of about 290,000 distinct CDR3 sequences in the sample, around 7.1% were seen once. This specimen comes from a study of T-cell reconstitution after alpha-beta-depleted transplantation in children. Study-wide results and limits: Reportedly, roughly two months post-transplant, alpha-beta T cells arose from several hundred expanded graft clones. After transplant, high TCRbeta diversity at day 60 in some patients arose from surviving recipient T cells and thymic progenitors. T-cell counts and diversity were attributed mostly to newly produced T cells one year after transplant.

The CDR3 is 12 amino acids. V was shortened by 5 bases and J by 1 base, with 8 bases between the two germline ends. Germline CDR1 reads DFQATT; CDR2 reads SNEGSKA (reference sequence). V gene TRBV20-1 combines with J gene TRBJ2-5, with D perhaps TRBD2 (5 bases). The TCR sequence derives from a female patient between 2 and 10 years old who had a stem cell transplant for Fanconi anemia, so the T cells may come from the graft donor. The material sequenced was peripheral blood, taken 360 days after TCRalphabeta/CD19-depleted stem cell transplant. The CDR3 protein is CSALLGQETQYF. The CDR3 DNA reads TGCAGTGCTTTACTAGGCCAAGAGACCCAGTACTTC.